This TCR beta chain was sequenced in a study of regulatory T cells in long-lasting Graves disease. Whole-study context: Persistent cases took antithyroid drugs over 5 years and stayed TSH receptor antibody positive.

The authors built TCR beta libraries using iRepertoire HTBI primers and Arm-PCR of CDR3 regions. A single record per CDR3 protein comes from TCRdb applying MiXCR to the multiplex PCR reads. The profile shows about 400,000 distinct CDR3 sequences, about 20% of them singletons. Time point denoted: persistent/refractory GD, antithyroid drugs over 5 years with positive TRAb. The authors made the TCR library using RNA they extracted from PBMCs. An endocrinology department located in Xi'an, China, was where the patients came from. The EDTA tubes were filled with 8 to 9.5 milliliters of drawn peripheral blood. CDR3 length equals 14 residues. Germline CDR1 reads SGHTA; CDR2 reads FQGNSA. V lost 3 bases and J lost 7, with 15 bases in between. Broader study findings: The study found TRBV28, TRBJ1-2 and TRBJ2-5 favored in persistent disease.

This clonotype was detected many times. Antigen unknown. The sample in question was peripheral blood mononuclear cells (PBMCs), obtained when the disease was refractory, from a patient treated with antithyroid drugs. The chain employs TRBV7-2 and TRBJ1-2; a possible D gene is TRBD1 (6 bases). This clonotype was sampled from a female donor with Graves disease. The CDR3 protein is CASSLMGGVSGYTF. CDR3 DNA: TGTGCCAGCAGCTTGATGGGGGGCGTATCTGGCTACACCTTC.